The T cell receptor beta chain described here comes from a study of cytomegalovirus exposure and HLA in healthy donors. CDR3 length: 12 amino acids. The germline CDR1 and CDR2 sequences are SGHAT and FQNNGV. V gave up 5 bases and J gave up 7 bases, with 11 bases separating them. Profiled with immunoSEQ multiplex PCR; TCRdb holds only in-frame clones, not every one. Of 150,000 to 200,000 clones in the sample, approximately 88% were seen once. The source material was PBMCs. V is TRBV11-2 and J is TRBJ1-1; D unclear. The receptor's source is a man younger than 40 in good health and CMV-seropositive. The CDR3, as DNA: TGTGCCAGCAGCCTAATGGGCCTTGAAGCTTTCTTT. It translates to CASSLMGLEAFF.